This T cell receptor beta chain was sequenced during a study of blood T cell repertoires in COVID-19. Study details: COVID-19 samples, acute and convalescent, were from the United States, Italy and Spain. PBMCs, B-cell-depleted T cells, or T cells provided the cDNA or gDNA that made up the material.

Per germline, CDR1 SQVTM and CDR2 ANQGSEA. The V and J ends lost 4 bases and 1 base respectively, with 12 bases between them. This CDR3 contains 14 residues. Authors' analysis steps: It was from reference gene primer amplification that nucleated cell counts were estimated. Libraries were prepared by immunoSEQ multiplex PCR; TCRdb keeps only in-frame clonotypes and omits some of them. V and J calls and clone size are as listed in that table; D and trimming were resolved from the DNA. The sample carries roughly 130,000 clones, over 75% recorded once. The chain uses TRBV29-1 and TRBJ2-3; D is uncertain. The sample taken for sequencing was peripheral blood. This TCR was recovered from a man aged 35-49 years with active or convalescent COVID-19. The CDR3 spells CSVAVRLGTDTQYF. The CDR3 nucleotides are TGCAGCGTTGCCGTGCGCCTAGGCACAGATACGCAGTATTTT.